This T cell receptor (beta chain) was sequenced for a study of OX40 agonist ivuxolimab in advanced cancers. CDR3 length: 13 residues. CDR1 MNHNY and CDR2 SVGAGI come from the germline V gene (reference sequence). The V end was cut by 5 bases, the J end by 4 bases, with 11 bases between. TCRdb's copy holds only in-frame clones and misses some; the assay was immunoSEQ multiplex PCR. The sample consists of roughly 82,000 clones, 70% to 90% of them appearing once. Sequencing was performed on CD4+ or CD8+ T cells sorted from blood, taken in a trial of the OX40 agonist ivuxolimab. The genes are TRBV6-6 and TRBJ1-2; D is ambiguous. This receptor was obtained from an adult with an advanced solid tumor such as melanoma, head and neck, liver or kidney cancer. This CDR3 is CASSPYPAYGYTF. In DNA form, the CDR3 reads TGTGCCAGCAGTCCCTATCCGGCCTATGGCTACACCTTC.